Listed below are T cell receptor beta chains from one sample, sequenced in a study of blood T cell repertoires in COVID-19. Generated by immunoSEQ multiplex PCR, the TCRdb table keeps only in-frame clones and is missing some. The profile shows a few hundred thousand clones, nearly 90% of them singletons. The sample was peripheral blood. These receptors came from a woman between 55 and 75 years old with COVID-19, enrolled during active disease. Each CDR3 is given with its conserved first and last residue. D genes are given only for firm matches. Size values are once, few and many counts, or a class for expanded clones, and some rows have none.

D gene: .
clone size: .
J gene: TRBJ2-1
V gene: TRBV7-2
CDR3 protein: CASSLDVATGRGEQFF
CDR3 DNA: TGTGCCAGCAGCTTAGATGTGGCAACGGGAAGAGGTGAGCAGTTCTTC

D gene: TRBD1
clone size: .
J gene: TRBJ1-6
V gene: TRBV3-1/TRBV3-2
CDR3 protein: CAAGQANNSPLHF
CDR3 DNA: TGTGCTGCAGGACAGGCAAATAATTCACCCCTCCACTTT

D gene: TRBD1
clone size: .
J gene: TRBJ1-3
V gene: TRBV24-1
CDR3 protein: CATSDPWTGDSGNTIYF
CDR3 DNA: TGTGCCACCAGTGATCCCTGGACAGGCGACTCTGGAAACACCATATATTTT

D gene: .
clone size: .
J gene: TRBJ1-2
V gene: TRBV7-9
CDR3 protein: CASSSSQPYGYTF
CDR3 DNA: TGTGCCAGCAGCTCTAGCCAGCCGTATGGCTACACCTTC

D gene: .
clone size: .
J gene: TRBJ2-7
V gene: TRBV10-3
CDR3 protein: CAIRTSGEQYF
CDR3 DNA: TGTGCCATCAGAACCTCCGGGGAGCAGTACTTC

D gene: .
clone size: once
J gene: TRBJ2-1
V gene: TRBV3-1/TRBV3-2
CDR3 protein: CASSHGQVNEQFF
CDR3 DNA: TGTGCCAGCAGCCATGGCCAGGTGAATGAGCAGTTCTTC

D gene: .
clone size: .
J gene: TRBJ2-5
V gene: TRBV3-1/TRBV3-2
CDR3 protein: CASSQYAGIFQYF
CDR3 DNA: TGTGCCAGCAGCCAATATGCGGGGATTTTTCAGTACTTC

D gene: .
clone size: .
J gene: TRBJ1-5
V gene: TRBV3-1/TRBV3-2
CDR3 protein: CASSRHSNQPQHF
CDR3 DNA: TGTGCCAGCAGCCGACATAGCAATCAGCCCCAGCATTTT

D gene: .
clone size: .
J gene: TRBJ1-2
V gene: TRBV5-1
CDR3 protein: CASSFGGDGYTF
CDR3 DNA: TGCGCCAGCAGCTTTGGCGGCGATGGCTACACCTTC

D gene: .
clone size: few
J gene: TRBJ1-5
V gene: TRBV18
CDR3 protein: CASSRGDNQPQHF
CDR3 DNA: TGTGCCAGCTCACGGGGAGACAATCAGCCCCAGCATTTT

D gene: .
clone size: .
J gene: TRBJ1-5
V gene: TRBV27
CDR3 protein: CASSSPGGNQPQHF
CDR3 DNA: TGTGCCAGCAGTTCACCAGGCGGCAATCAGCCCCAGCATTTT

D gene: TRBD1
clone size: few
J gene: TRBJ1-4
V gene: TRBV2
CDR3 protein: CASSDGTGQTNEKLFF
CDR3 DNA: TGTGCCAGCAGTGATGGGACAGGGCAAACTAATGAAAAACTGTTTTTT

D gene: .
clone size: .
J gene: TRBJ1-5
V gene: TRBV3-1/TRBV3-2
CDR3 protein: CASSSLGVEPQHF
CDR3 DNA: TGTGCCAGCAGCTCGCTCGGGGTTGAGCCCCAGCATTTT

D gene: TRBD1
clone size: .
J gene: TRBJ1-6
V gene: TRBV6-6
CDR3 protein: CASRRTGYNSPLHF
CDR3 DNA: TGTGCCAGCAGAAGGACAGGCTATAATTCACCCCTCCACTTT

D gene: TRBD2
clone size: .
J gene: TRBJ2-3
V gene: TRBV9
CDR3 protein: CASSVVPRGGGDTQYF
CDR3 DNA: TGTGCCAGCAGCGTAGTACCGCGGGGGGGCGGGGATACGCAGTATTTT

D gene: TRBD1
clone size: .
J gene: TRBJ1-1
V gene: TRBV19
CDR3 protein: CASSPGQGGTEAFF
CDR3 DNA: TGTGCCAGTAGCCCGGGACAGGGGGGCACTGAAGCTTTCTTT

D gene: TRBD1
clone size: .
J gene: TRBJ1-1
V gene: TRBV3-1/TRBV3-2
CDR3 protein: CASSRRDRYTEAFF
CDR3 DNA: TGTGCCAGCAGCCGCCGGGACAGATACACTGAAGCTTTCTTT

D gene: .
clone size: many
J gene: TRBJ1-1
V gene: TRBV3-1/TRBV3-2
CDR3 protein: CASSQGVAEAFF
CDR3 DNA: TGTGCCAGCAGCCAAGGAGTCGCTGAAGCTTTCTTT

D gene: TRBD1
clone size: .
J gene: TRBJ2-5
V gene: TRBV4-3
CDR3 protein: CASSQGRTGTQYF
CDR3 DNA: TGCGCCAGCAGCCAAGGGCGGACAGGGACCCAGTACTTC

D gene: .
clone size: .
J gene: TRBJ2-5
V gene: TRBV27
CDR3 protein: CASSPYNPGETQYF
CDR3 DNA: TGTGCCAGCAGTCCATACAACCCGGGAGAGACCCAGTACTTC

D gene: TRBD1
clone size: .
J gene: TRBJ2-2
V gene: TRBV7-9
CDR3 protein: CASSGRDRVTGRAPGELFF
CDR3 DNA: TGTGCCAGCAGCGGCCGGGACAGGGTAACGGGTAGAGCCCCCGGGGAGCTGTTTTTT

D gene: TRBD1
clone size: .
J gene: TRBJ1-1
V gene: TRBV30
CDR3 protein: CAWLTGGWTEAFF
CDR3 DNA: TGTGCCTGGTTGACAGGGGGCTGGACTGAAGCTTTCTTT

D gene: TRBD2
clone size: .
J gene: TRBJ2-7
V gene: TRBV5-4
CDR3 protein: CASSLAASGGAEQYF
CDR3 DNA: TGTGCCAGCAGCTTGGCGGCTAGCGGGGGGGCCGAGCAGTACTTC

D gene: .
clone size: .
J gene: TRBJ1-2
V gene: TRBV19
CDR3 protein: CASSIQGTYGYTF
CDR3 DNA: TGTGCCAGTAGTATTCAGGGAACATATGGCTACACCTTC

D gene: TRBD2
clone size: .
J gene: TRBJ2-3
V gene: TRBV7-9
CDR3 protein: CASSLTSGYTDTQYF
CDR3 DNA: TGTGCCAGCAGCTTGACTAGCGGATACACAGATACGCAGTATTTT

D gene: .
clone size: few
J gene: TRBJ1-2
V gene: TRBV25-1
CDR3 protein: CASNQGFGYTF
CDR3 DNA: TGTGCCAGCAATCAGGGTTTTGGCTACACCTTC

D gene: .
clone size: .
J gene: TRBJ1-6
V gene: TRBV19
CDR3 protein: CASSILPPGRSYNSPLHF
CDR3 DNA: TGTGCCAGTAGTATCCTCCCGCCGGGTCGGTCCTATAATTCACCCCTCCACTTT

D gene: .
clone size: .
J gene: TRBJ1-5
V gene: TRBV30
CDR3 protein: CAWSVTRVAQPQHF
CDR3 DNA: TGTGCCTGGAGTGTAACCAGGGTCGCGCAGCCCCAGCATTTT

D gene: .
clone size: .
J gene: TRBJ2-6
V gene: TRBV28
CDR3 protein: CASSLAGSYSGANVLTF
CDR3 DNA: TGTGCCAGCAGTTTAGCAGGGTCCTACTCTGGGGCCAACGTCCTGACTTTC

D gene: .
clone size: once
J gene: TRBJ1-1
V gene: TRBV25-1
CDR3 protein: CASRGGVNTEAFF
CDR3 DNA: TGTGCCAGCAGAGGGGGAGTGAACACTGAAGCTTTCTTT

D gene: TRBD1
clone size: .
J gene: TRBJ2-7
V gene: TRBV9
CDR3 protein: CASSTQTGSNEQYF
CDR3 DNA: TGTGCCAGCAGCACCCAGACAGGGTCGAACGAGCAGTACTTC

D gene: .
clone size: .
J gene: TRBJ1-2
V gene: TRBV5-1
CDR3 protein: CASSLAGPRLSNGYTF
CDR3 DNA: TGCGCCAGCAGCTTGGCCGGCCCCAGGTTAAGCAATGGCTACACCTTC

D gene: .
clone size: .
J gene: TRBJ1-1
V gene: TRBV29-1
CDR3 protein: CSVEDRVRTEAFF
CDR3 DNA: TGCAGCGTTGAAGACAGGGTGAGAACTGAAGCTTTCTTT

D gene: TRBD1
clone size: once
J gene: TRBJ1-2
V gene: TRBV18
CDR3 protein: CASSPMAGGNNYGYTF
CDR3 DNA: TGTGCCAGCTCACCAATGGCAGGGGGAAATAACTATGGCTACACCTTC

D gene: TRBD1
clone size: once
J gene: TRBJ1-1
V gene: TRBV7-3
CDR3 protein: CASSPTGGRWGTEAFF
CDR3 DNA: TGTGCCAGCAGCCCGACAGGGGGCCGCTGGGGCACTGAAGCTTTCTTT

D gene: .
clone size: .
J gene: TRBJ2-7
V gene: TRBV27
CDR3 protein: CASRTGLGGPYEQYF
CDR3 DNA: TGTGCCAGCAGAACCGGGCTAGGAGGTCCCTACGAGCAGTACTTC

D gene: .
clone size: .
J gene: TRBJ1-2
V gene: TRBV29-1
CDR3 protein: CSVVQGTYGYTF
CDR3 DNA: TGCAGCGTTGTTCAGGGGACCTATGGCTACACCTTC

D gene: .
clone size: .
J gene: TRBJ1-1
V gene: TRBV2
CDR3 protein: CASTEGGRTEAFF
CDR3 DNA: TGTGCCAGCACCGAGGGGGGGAGGACTGAAGCTTTCTTT

D gene: .
clone size: .
J gene: TRBJ1-1
V gene: TRBV25-1
CDR3 protein: CASSEGERVFEAFF
CDR3 DNA: TGTGCCAGCAGCGAAGGTGAGAGGGTTTTTGAAGCTTTCTTT

D gene: .
clone size: .
J gene: TRBJ1-3
V gene: TRBV20-1
CDR3 protein: CSASLSGNTIYF
CDR3 DNA: TGCAGTGCTAGTCTCTCTGGAAACACCATATATTTT

D gene: .
clone size: .
J gene: TRBJ2-7
V gene: TRBV2
CDR3 protein: CASSDRVGVEQYF
CDR3 DNA: TGTGCCAGCAGTGACCGGGTAGGGGTCGAGCAGTACTTC

D gene: .
clone size: once
J gene: TRBJ1-1
V gene: TRBV7-3
CDR3 protein: CASSLGESNTEAFF
CDR3 DNA: TGTGCCAGCAGTCTAGGGGAAAGCAACACTGAAGCTTTCTTT

D gene: .
clone size: .
J gene: TRBJ1-4
V gene: TRBV2
CDR3 protein: CASRLQDTNEKLFF
CDR3 DNA: TGTGCCAGCAGATTACAGGATACTAATGAAAAACTGTTTTTT

D gene: .
clone size: .
J gene: TRBJ1-2
V gene: TRBV30
CDR3 protein: CAWMGGINYGYTF
CDR3 DNA: TGTGCCTGGATGGGGGGGATCAACTATGGCTACACCTTC

D gene: .
clone size: .
J gene: TRBJ1-2
V gene: TRBV18
CDR3 protein: CASSPQGRAGHLYGYTF
CDR3 DNA: TGTGCCAGCTCACCACAGGGCAGGGCGGGGCACCTCTATGGCTACACCTTC

D gene: TRBD2
clone size: .
J gene: TRBJ2-1
V gene: TRBV19
CDR3 protein: CASITGSRGDEQFF
CDR3 DNA: TGTGCCAGTATCACCGGGTCTCGGGGGGATGAGCAGTTCTTC